Each of the 29 T cell receptor beta chains below was sequenced from the same sample in a study of blood T cells in healthy people across ages. Through a sample-barcoded 5' primer and a J-beta primer mix, a second PCR was run for roughly 6 to 11 cycles. TCRdb processed the 5' RACE reads anew with MiXCR; each CDR3 protein has one entry. The repertoire has around 970,000 distinct CDR3 sequences, roughly half of them found once; the top ten carry 20% to 25%. Sequencing was performed on blood. The receptors originated from a woman aged 60-70 years in good health.

This clonotype occurred a few times. The V and J genes are TRBV7-2 and TRBJ1-2; D is unclear. The germline V and J ends were trimmed by 5 bases and 8 bases, with 9 bases remaining between them. Germline CDR1 is SGHTA and CDR2 is FQGNSA. The CDR3 has 11 amino acids. The CDR3 reads CASSNRQGYTF. The CDR3 DNA reads TGTGCCAGCAGCAATCGGCAGGGCTACACCTTC.

The V and J genes are TRBV6-6 and TRBJ2-7; TRBD2 might be the D (6 bases). V was pared by 3 bases and J by 0 bases, with 12 bases between. This CDR3 has 15 residues. CDR1 MNHNY and CDR2 SVGAGI come from the germline V gene (reference sequence). The CDR3 sequence: CASSYGTASSYEQYF. Written as DNA, the CDR3 is TGTGCCAGCAGTTATGGGACTGCAAGCTCCTACGAGCAGTACTTC.

This clonotype was detected only a few times. The gene calls are TRBV6-5 and TRBJ2-5; tentatively, D is TRBD1 or TRBD2 (5 bases each). Germline assignment: CDR1 MNHEY and CDR2 SVGAGI. The CDR3 is 15 amino acids. V was trimmed by 1 base and J by 3 bases, leaving 12 bases between them. This chain's CDR3 is CASSYLGRAKETQYF. The CDR3, as DNA: TGTGCCAGCAGTTACTTGGGGCGGGCCAAAGAGACCCAGTACTTC.

This clonotype was detected only once. The J gene is TRBJ1-6, the V gene TRBV7-9, with 9 positions matching TRBD1. The CDR3 covers 14 residues. CDR1 SEHNR and CDR2 FQNEAQ come from the germline V gene (reference sequence). With 11 bases clipped from V and 7 bases from J, the junction kept 9 bases outside the gene matches. CDR3 nucleotides: TGTGCCGGTGGGGGACAGGGTGGGAATTCACCCCTCCACTTT. Protein product: CAGGGQGGNSPLHF.

The chain combines TRBV7-9 with TRBJ2-1; 8 bases line up with TRBD2. The CDR3 totals 17 residues. Germline V gene sequence: CDR1 SEHNR, CDR2 FQNEAQ (reference sequence). Trimming cost V 5 bases and J 4 bases; bases outside gene matches: 13. The CDR3, as DNA: TGTGCCAGCAGCGCCATCCTGGGACTAGACCAATACAATGAGCAGTTCTTC. Amino acid sequence: CASSAILGLDQYNEQFF.

V is TRBV29-1 and J is TRBJ1-2; no clear D. This CDR3 has 14 residues. Per germline, CDR1 SQVTM and CDR2 ANQGSEA. Trimming removed 3 bases from V and 0 bases from J, with 11 bases in between. CDR3 residues: CSVDFGTANYGYTF. The DNA for the CDR3 is TGCAGCGTTGATTTTGGAACAGCTAACTATGGCTACACCTTC.

With regard to this clonotype: A much larger clone lies one base from this, so it may be a read error. V gene TRBV15 combines with J gene TRBJ1-2; TRBD1 agrees at 8 bases. This CDR3 comprises 14 residues. Germline-derived CDR1 and CDR2 are LNHNV and YYDKDF (reference sequence). The CDR3: CAASSEGQANGYTF. The CDR3 DNA reads as TGTGCCGCCAGCAGCGAGGGACAGGCCAATGGCTACACCTTC. The variable domain in full, completed from reference TRBV15 and TRBJ1-2, reads DAMVIQNPRYQVTQFGKPVTLSCSQTLNHNVMYWYQQKSSQAPKLLFHYYDKDFNNEADTPDNFQSRRPNTSFCFLDIRSPGLGDTAMYLCAASSEGQANGYTFGSGTRLTVV.

The chain joins TRBV12-3 or TRBV12-4 to TRBJ2-1; D perhaps matches TRBD1 (5 bases). Deletions cut 3 bases from V and 8 bases from J, with 11 bases between. This CDR3 contains 13 residues. The CDR3 region has the DNA TGTGCCAGCAGTTTGTGGCAGGGTTATGAGCAGTTCTTC. Encoded protein: CASSLWQGYEQFF.

The V call is TRBV27, the J call TRBJ2-2; D not resolved. Trimming stripped 5 bases from V and 6 bases from J, with 10 bases between. The CDR3 has 13 amino acids. CDR1 and CDR2 (germline): MNHEY, SMNVEV (reference sequence). DNA of the CDR3: TGTGCCAGCAGTCCTAGGGTTTCCGGGGAGCTGTTTTTT. It codes for CASSPRVSGELFF.

V usage is TRBV4-2 and J usage is TRBJ2-5; 10 nucleotides match TRBD2. In germline, CDR1 is LGHNA, CDR2 YNFKEQ. Trimming took 4 bases from V and 3 from J; bases not matched to a gene: 8. The CDR3 is 16 residues long. CDR3 coding DNA: TGTGCCAGCAGCCGAGAAGCGGGAGGGCCGGAAGAGACCCAGTACTTC. It encodes CASSREAGGPEETQYF.

This clonotype occurred a few times. V is TRBV20-1 and J is TRBJ1-5; perhaps TRBD1 as D (6 bases). Germline loops: CDR1 DFQATT, CDR2 SNEGSKA (reference sequence). The CDR3 covers 13 residues. The germline V and J ends were trimmed by 5 bases and 3 bases, with 11 bases remaining between them. The CDR3: CSAGGQLNQPQHF. CDR3 nucleotide sequence: TGCAGTGCTGGTGGACAGCTCAATCAGCCCCAGCATTTT.

The chain has TRBV7-2 and TRBJ2-5, with 11 bases identical to TRBD1. Germline values: CDR1 SGHTA, CDR2 FQGNSA. The CDR3 has 17 residues. Germline trimming cut 2 bases from V and 6 bases from J; bases unmatched to any gene: 11. This chain's CDR3 is CASSLNFVGTGGQTQYF. CDR3 nucleotides: TGTGCCAGCAGCTTAAATTTTGTTGGGACAGGGGGGCAGACCCAGTACTTC.

This sequence joins TRBV11-2 and TRBJ2-1, with 10 bases matching TRBD2. There are 16 residues in the CDR3. Trimming at V came to 5 bases and at J to 6 bases, leaving 10 bases not matched to a gene. Germline lookup yields CDR1 SGHAT and CDR2 FQNNGV. The CDR3 loop reads CASSPTGTSVINEQFF. In DNA form, the CDR3 reads TGTGCCAGCAGCCCGACCGGGACTAGCGTAATCAATGAGCAGTTCTTC.

The table lists this clonotype with many counts. The chain links TRBV7-2 to TRBJ2-3, with TRBD2 identical over 8 bases. CDR3 length equals 17 residues. The junction had 7 bases not matched to a gene; V was cut back by 2 bases and J by 0 bases. Germline-derived CDR1 and CDR2 are SGHTA and FQGNSA. The CDR3 sequence is CASSLSRTSLSTDTQYF. CDR3 DNA: TGTGCCAGCAGCTTATCCAGGACTAGCCTTAGCACAGATACGCAGTATTTT.

The V call is TRBV5-1, the J call TRBJ2-5, with 7 nucleotides matching TRBD2. CDR1 is SGHRS, CDR2 YFSETQ, per germline. V was clipped by 2 bases and J by 4 bases; unmatched bases: 11. The CDR3 covers 16 residues. The CDR3 loop reads CASSFYSAGDVETQYF. CDR3 nucleotides: TGCGCCAGCAGCTTTTATTCCGCGGGAGATGTAGAGACCCAGTACTTC.

The chain uses TRBV12-3 or TRBV12-4 and TRBJ2-2, with unresolved D. The CDR3 is 13 residues long. V was shortened by 5 bases and J by 1 base, with 5 bases between the two germline ends. CDR3 sequence: CASSAWNTGELFF. The DNA of the CDR3 is TGTGCCAGCAGTGCCTGGAACACCGGGGAGCTGTTTTTT.

The chain is built from TRBV15 and TRBJ2-1; D gene unclear. The CDR3 covers 13 residues. Germline V gene lookup returns CDR1 LNHNV and CDR2 YYDKDF (reference sequence). Trimming stripped 0 bases from V and 10 bases from J, with 10 bases between. CDR3 DNA sequence: TGTGCCACCAGCAGAGATGGGGTAGGCGAGCAGTTCTTC. Translated: CATSRDGVGEQFF.

Comment on this clonotype: A much larger clone differs by one base, so this may be a read error. The chain employs TRBV20-1 and TRBJ2-1; 7 bases agree with TRBD2. The closer fit of TRBJ2-7 to the DNA end suggests the J call may be wrong. The CDR3 sequence is 14 residues long. From germline, CDR1 is DFQATT and CDR2 SNEGSKA (reference sequence). The CDR3 is CSARGGRDYNEQYF. The DNA of the CDR3 is TGCAGTGCTAGGGGCGGGAGAGACTACAATGAGCAGTACTTC.

The gene calls are TRBV28 and TRBJ2-7, with TRBD1 matching over 7 bases. J lost 6 bases, V lost 7 bases, and 12 bases had no gene match. CDR1 MDHEN and CDR2 SYDVKM come from the germline V gene. This CDR3 has 14 residues. CDR3 in DNA: TGTGCCAGCAAGAGACCGGGGACAGAGAGCGAGCAGTACTTC. Its protein is CASKRPGTESEQYF.

The chain uses TRBV20-1 and TRBJ1-2, with D perhaps matching TRBD1 (5 bases). Trimming stripped 3 bases from V and 2 bases from J, with 16 bases between. This CDR3 has 15 amino acids. The germline V gene encodes CDR1 DFQATT and CDR2 SNEGSKA (reference sequence). The CDR3 DNA reads as TGCAGTGCTAGGGACAACCCCGACCCCAACTATGGCTACACCTTC. Its protein product is CSARDNPDPNYGYTF.

Of note for this clonotype: A junction boundary mismatches the germline segment, possibly from a read error. The CDR3 coding sequence is TGTGTCAGCAGTCCCAGGACAGGGCCGTACGAGCAGTACTTC. Translation: CVSSPRTGPYEQYF. V is TRBV27 and J is TRBJ2-4, with TRBD1 identical over 8 bases. With the DNA end fitting TRBJ2-7 better, the J assignment may be wrong. Germline lookup yields CDR1 MNHEY and CDR2 SMNVEV (reference sequence). The CDR3 runs 14 residues.

The chain combines TRBV12-3 or TRBV12-4 with TRBJ2-3; 7 nucleotides align to TRBD2. The CDR3 is 14 amino acids. Trimming took 5 bases from V and 5 from J; bases not matched to a gene: 7. The CDR3 nucleotides are TGTGCCAGCAGTGTAGTCGGGGAGGGAGATACGCAGTATTTT. As protein: CASSVVGEGDTQYF.

This clonotype turned up a few times. The V call is TRBV7-9, the J call TRBJ2-7, with a weak D call TRBD1 (6 bases). Germline loops: CDR1 SEHNR, CDR2 FQNEAQ (reference sequence). The CDR3 totals 15 residues. V gave up 1 base and J gave up 3 bases, with 13 bases separating them. CDR3 sequence: CASSLVGRGGYEQYF. The CDR3 DNA is TGTGCCAGCAGCTTAGTGGGGCGAGGGGGCTACGAGCAGTACTTC.

J is TRBJ1-3 and V is TRBV9; D gene unclear. V was clipped by 3 bases and J by 4 bases, with 14 bases between them. The CDR3 loop spans 15 amino acids. Germline loops: CDR1 SGDLS, CDR2 YYNGEE. CDR3 coding DNA: TGTGCCAGCAGCGGCAACAGAGCGTGGGGAAACACCATATATTTT. Its translation is CASSGNRAWGNTIYF.

The J gene is TRBJ2-3, the V gene TRBV7-7; D not certain. Germline V lookup: CDR1 SSHAT, CDR2 FNYEAQ (reference sequence). V was cut by 4 bases and J by 0 bases, with 11 bases left in between. The CDR3 is 15 amino acids. CDR3 sequence reads: CASSWSSSSTDTQYF. CDR3 nucleotide sequence: TGTGCCAGCAGCTGGAGCAGTTCTAGCACAGATACGCAGTATTTT.

The chain has TRBV7-2 and TRBJ2-6; a possible D gene is TRBD1 (6 bases). Trimming shortened V by 3 bases and J by 1 base, and 16 bases separated the two germline ends. The CDR3 runs 18 residues. Germline V gives CDR1 SGHTA, CDR2 FQGNSA. In DNA form, the CDR3 reads TGTGCCAGCAGCTTTAGTGGGGGCAAGTATTCTGGGGCCAACGTCCTGACTTTC. Amino acid sequence: CASSFSGGKYSGANVLTF.

In this sample, this clonotype turned up many times. The rearrangement joins TRBV29-1 to TRBJ2-5; D is tentatively TRBD1 or TRBD2 (5 bases each). Trimming left V 3 bases short and J 1 base short, with 12 bases between. The germline gives CDR1 SQVTM, CDR2 ANQGSEA. The CDR3 consists of 14 residues. The CDR3: CSVEGDGIQETQYF. In nucleotides, the CDR3 is TGCAGCGTTGAGGGGGACGGAATCCAAGAGACCCAGTACTTC.

The sample holds one count of this clonotype. J is TRBJ2-5 and V is TRBV20-1, with a weak D call TRBD2 (6 bases). The CDR3 extends over 14 amino acids. Trimming took off 5 bases at V and 2 bases at J, with 15 bases between the two ends. Germline V gene data show CDR1 as DFQATT and CDR2 as SNEGSKA (reference sequence). CDR3 protein: CSAGKEGWQETQYF. The CDR3 coding sequence is TGCAGTGCTGGGAAGGAGGGGTGGCAAGAGACCCAGTACTTC.

The rearrangement links TRBV12-3 or TRBV12-4 to TRBJ2-1; TRBD1 or TRBD2 may be the D gene (5 bases each). V shed 7 bases and J shed 8 bases, with 21 bases lying between them. This CDR3 has 15 amino acids. This CDR3 reads CASNPRGSPVYEQFF. For the CDR3, the DNA is TGTGCCAGCAACCCCCGGGGCAGCCCCGTTTATGAGCAGTTCTTC.